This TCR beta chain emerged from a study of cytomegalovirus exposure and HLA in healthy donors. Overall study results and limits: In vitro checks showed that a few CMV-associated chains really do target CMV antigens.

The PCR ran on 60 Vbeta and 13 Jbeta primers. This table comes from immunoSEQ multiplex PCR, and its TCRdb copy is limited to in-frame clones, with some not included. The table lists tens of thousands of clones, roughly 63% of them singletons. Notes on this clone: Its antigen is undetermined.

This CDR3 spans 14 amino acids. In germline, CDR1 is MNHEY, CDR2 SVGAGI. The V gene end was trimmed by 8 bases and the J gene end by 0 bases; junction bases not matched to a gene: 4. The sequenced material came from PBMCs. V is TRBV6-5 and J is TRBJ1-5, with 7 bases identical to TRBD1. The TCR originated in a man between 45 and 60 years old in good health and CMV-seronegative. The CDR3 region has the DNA TGTGCCAGCGGGACAGTTAATAGCAATCAGCCCCAGCATTTT. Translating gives CASGTVNSNQPQHF.